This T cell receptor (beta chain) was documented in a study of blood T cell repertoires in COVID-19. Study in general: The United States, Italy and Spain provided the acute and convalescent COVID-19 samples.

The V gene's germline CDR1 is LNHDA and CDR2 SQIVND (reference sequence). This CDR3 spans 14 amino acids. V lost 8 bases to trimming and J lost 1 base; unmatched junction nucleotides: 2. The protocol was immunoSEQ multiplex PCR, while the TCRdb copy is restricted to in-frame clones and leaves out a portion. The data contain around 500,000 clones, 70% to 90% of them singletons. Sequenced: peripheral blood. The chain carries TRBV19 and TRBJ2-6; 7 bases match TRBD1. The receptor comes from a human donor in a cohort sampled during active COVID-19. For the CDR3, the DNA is TGTGCCAGTGACAGGGAGTCTGGGGCCAACGTCCTGACTTTC. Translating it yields CASDRESGANVLTF.